The 23 T cell receptor beta chains presented below share a single source sample, sequenced in a study of cytomegalovirus exposure and HLA in healthy donors. In the PCR, 60 Vbeta and 13 Jbeta primers were used. Measured with immunoSEQ multiplex PCR; TCRdb has only the in-frame clones, and not every one. The table records over 150,000 clones, 65% to 70% of them present only once. The specimen sequenced was PBMCs. Receptor source: a woman between 18 and 30 years old in good health and CMV-seropositive.

This clone was seen a few times. The rearrangement uses TRBV6-5 and TRBJ1-1; D is possibly TRBD1 (5 bases). V dropped 6 bases and J dropped 5 bases, with 19 bases sitting between them. This CDR3 contains 15 residues. The germline V gene encodes CDR1 MNHEY and CDR2 SVGAGI. The CDR3 region is CASREWGLLGTEAFF. The DNA of the CDR3 is TGTGCCAGCAGGGAATGGGGACTCCTCGGAACTGAAGCTTTCTTT.

This clone was observed a single time. This chain links TRBV5-1 with TRBJ2-3; D not resolved. This CDR3 is 15 amino acids long. Trimming pared 0 bases from V and 4 bases from J, leaving 12 bases between. Germline assignment: CDR1 SGHRS and CDR2 YFSETQ. CDR3 in DNA: TGCGCCAGCAGCTTGGGTACCACTCAGGCAGATACGCAGTATTTT. Protein: CASSLGTTQADTQYF.

This clone occurred once. The rearrangement uses TRBV27 and TRBJ2-1; no definite D call. The ends were cut back, 6 bases at V and 1 base at J, with 4 bases in the middle. Germline V gene sequence: CDR1 MNHEY, CDR2 SMNVEV (reference sequence). The CDR3 loop spans 12 amino acids. The CDR3 nucleotides read TGTGCCAGCAGCCCGTCCTACAATGAGCAGTTCTTC. Translation: CASSPSYNEQFF.

In its sample, this clone was seen a few times. The chain combines TRBV25-1 with TRBJ2-3; TRBD1 might be the D (6 bases). The germline V gene encodes CDR1 MGHDK and CDR2 SYGVNS. V lost 11 bases and J 1 base, leaving 13 bases between the germline ends. The CDR3 sequence is 13 residues long. Here the CDR3 reads CAGQSPGTDTQYF. DNA of the CDR3: TGTGCCGGACAGTCCCCGGGCACAGATACGCAGTATTTT.

V gene TRBV6-4 combines with J gene TRBJ2-1; TRBD2 aligns across 8 bases. This CDR3 has 13 residues. With 6 bases clipped from V and 11 bases from J, the junction kept 9 bases outside the gene matches. Germline V gives CDR1 MRHNA, CDR2 SNTAGT. CDR3 residues: CASSPVGGAQQFF. CDR3 coding DNA: TGTGCCAGCAGCCCCGTCGGGGGGGCCCAGCAGTTCTTC.

The chain joins TRBV5-4 to TRBJ1-6, with 8 bases matching TRBD1. Germline V gene sequence: CDR1 SGHNT, CDR2 YYREEE (reference sequence). V shed 0 bases, J shed 10 bases, and the junction held 3 bases outside the gene matches. This CDR3 comprises 14 residues. CDR3 amino acids: CASSLGTGISPLHF. The CDR3 bases are TGTGCCAGCAGCTTGGGGACAGGGATCTCACCCCTCCACTTT.

The J gene is TRBJ1-1, the V gene TRBV7-2, with D hard to call. CDR1 SGHTA and CDR2 FQGNSA come from the germline V gene. This CDR3 region has 11 residues. V gave up 6 bases and J gave up 5 bases, with 7 bases separating them. The CDR3 coding sequence is TGTGCCAGCAGTTATACAACTGAAGCTTTCTTT. It translates to CASSYTTEAFF. The whole variable domain, remainder taken from reference TRBV7-2 and TRBJ1-1, is GAGVSQSPSNKVTEKGKDVELRCDPISGHTALYWYRQSLGQGLEFLIYFQGNSAPDKSGLPSDRFSAERTGGSVSTLTIQRTQQEDSAVYLCASSYTTEAFFGQGTRLTVV.

The J gene is TRBJ2-7, the V gene TRBV27; TRBD1 matches at 8 bases. The junction had 8 bases not matched to a gene; V was cut back by 8 bases and J by 5 bases. The CDR3 covers 13 residues. Germline CDR1 and CDR2: MNHEY and SMNVEV (reference sequence). CDR3 in DNA: TGTGCCAGCGGAGGACAGGGTGGTAACGAGCAGTACTTC. The encoded protein is CASGGQGGNEQYF.

With respect to this clone: Other DNA variants within this sample encode the same CDR3. As DNA, the CDR3 is TGCAGTGCCCCACTTCAAGAGACCCAGTACTTC. It translates to CSAPLQETQYF. The gene calls are TRBV20-1 and TRBJ2-5; D ambiguous. The CDR3 has 11 residues. The ends were cut back, 6 bases at V and 2 bases at J, with 7 bases in the middle. Germline values: CDR1 DFQATT, CDR2 SNEGSKA (reference sequence).

The chain is built from TRBV4-1 and TRBJ1-2; 8 positions agree with TRBD1. The CDR3 extends over 17 amino acids. V gave up 1 base and J gave up 8 bases; unmatched junction bases: 15. CDR1 and CDR2 from the germline V gene are MGHRA and YSYEKL. CDR3 nucleotide sequence: TGCGCCAGCAGCCAAGGGGCCGGGACAGGAGGCCCTAGGGGCTACACCTTC. Amino acid sequence: CASSQGAGTGGPRGYTF.

The chain is built from TRBV4-3 and TRBJ2-2; D is perhaps TRBD2 (6 bases). Trimming left V 0 bases short and J 5 bases short, with 13 bases between. The CDR3 covers 16 residues. Germline CDR1 is LGHNA and CDR2 is YSLEER. The CDR3 DNA reads as TGCGCCAGCAGCCAAGAAAGGGCAGGGAGGACCGGGGAGCTGTTTTTT. This encodes CASSQERAGRTGELFF.

The chain links TRBV7-9 to TRBJ2-1, with 10 bases aligning to TRBD1. This CDR3 has 15 residues. Trimming at V came to 6 bases and at J to 1 base, leaving 3 bases not matched to a gene. CDR1 and CDR2 from the germline V gene are SEHNR and FQNEAQ (reference sequence). CDR3 in DNA: TGTGCCAGCAGTCGGGGACAGGGGTCCTACAATGAGCAGTTCTTC. It codes for CASSRGQGSYNEQFF.

The chain recombines TRBV30 with TRBJ1-1, with 7 bases identical to TRBD1. This CDR3 has 14 residues. The germline CDR1 and CDR2 sequences are GTSNPN and SVGIG (reference sequence). The junction had 7 bases not matched to a gene; V was cut back by 1 base and J by 5 bases. CDR3 in amino acids: CAWSGQGRRTEAFF. The CDR3 coding sequence is TGTGCCTGGAGTGGACAGGGTAGGAGGACTGAAGCTTTCTTT.

The chain combines TRBV11-2 with TRBJ2-5; 9 nucleotides align to TRBD1. The closer fit of TRBJ2-7 to the DNA end suggests the J call may be wrong. This CDR3 spans 15 amino acids. CDR1 is SGHAT, CDR2 FQNNGV, per germline. In nucleotides, the CDR3 is TGTGCCAGCAGCACGGACAGGGGAAGCTCCTACGAGCAGTACTTC. Residues: CASSTDRGSSYEQYF.

This chain joins TRBV27 and TRBJ2-3, with TRBD2 identical over 9 bases. The CDR3 sequence is 15 residues long. CDR1 is MNHEY, CDR2 SMNVEV, per germline (reference sequence). Losses at the gene ends were 4 bases for V and 1 base for J; bases not matched to a gene: 3. DNA for the CDR3: TGTGCCAGCAGTTCGAGACTAGCGGGCACAGATACGCAGTATTTT. Its protein product is CASSSRLAGTDTQYF.

V usage is TRBV28 and J usage is TRBJ1-2; D is uncertain. The V end lost 3 bases, the J end lost 8 bases, and 16 bases lay between the germline ends. The CDR3 extends over 14 amino acids. The germline gives CDR1 MDHEN, CDR2 SYDVKM. The CDR3 protein is CASSLRAGLGGYTF. CDR3 coding DNA: TGTGCCAGCAGTTTGCGGGCGGGCCTCGGGGGCTACACCTTC.

The chain recombines TRBV9 with TRBJ2-7; TRBD1 matches at 8 bases. This CDR3 is 15 amino acids long. The germline gives CDR1 SGDLS, CDR2 YYNGEE. The V gene end was trimmed by 3 bases and the J gene end by 2 bases; junction bases not matched to a gene: 7. Here the CDR3 reads CASSATGAFPYEQYF. The CDR3 DNA is TGTGCCAGCAGCGCGACAGGGGCGTTTCCCTACGAGCAGTACTTC.

As concerns this clone: At one boundary the junction diverges from the germline segment, which might be a read error. The chain combines TRBV7-7 with TRBJ2-1; TRBD2 is a possible D gene (6 bases). Per germline, CDR1 SSHAT and CDR2 FNYEAQ (reference sequence). The CDR3 totals 15 residues. For the CDR3, the DNA is TGTGCTAGCAGCTTAGTAGGCGGGAAGGGCAATGAGCAGTTCTTC. The encoded protein is CASSLVGGKGNEQFF.

The V gene is TRBV9, the J gene TRBJ1-6; no reliable D call. V was cut by 0 bases and J by 3 bases, with 7 bases left in between. CDR3 length: 15 residues. The germline V gene encodes CDR1 SGDLS and CDR2 YYNGEE. The CDR3 here is CASSVETSYNSPLHF. The CDR3 coding sequence is TGTGCCAGCAGCGTAGAAACGAGCTATAATTCACCCCTCCACTTT.

V gene TRBV7-9 combines with J gene TRBJ1-2; D remains unclear. The CDR3 spans 15 residues. The germline CDR1 and CDR2 sequences are SEHNR and FQNEAQ (reference sequence). Between the trimmed V and J ends, which lost 5 bases and 5 bases, there was a span of 18 bases. The CDR3: CASSRTGSFTYGYTF. Written as DNA, the CDR3 is TGTGCCAGCAGCCGCACGGGGTCCTTTACTTATGGCTACACCTTC.

V is TRBV7-6 and J is TRBJ1-1, with a tentative D call TRBD1 (6 bases). V lost 5 bases and J 5 bases, leaving 15 bases between the germline ends. This CDR3 is built from 14 residues. CDR1 and CDR2 (germline): SGHVS, FNYEAQ. In nucleotides, the CDR3 is TGTGCCAGCAGCCAAGGGGGGGGCGCGACTGAAGCTTTCTTT. This codes for CASSQGGGATEAFF. The variable domain in full, completed from reference TRBV7-6 and TRBJ1-1, reads GAGVSQSPRYKVTKRGQDVALRCDPISGHVSLYWYRQALGQGPEFLTYFNYEAQQDKSGLPNDRFSAERPEGSISTLTIQRTEQRDSAMYRCASSQGGGATEAFFGQGTRLTVV.

This clone was counted a few times. The chain couples TRBV6-5 to TRBJ1-4, with 10 positions matching TRBD1. The V gene end was trimmed by 5 bases and the J gene end by 3 bases; junction bases not matched to a gene: 0. The CDR3 runs 14 residues. Germline values: CDR1 MNHEY, CDR2 SVGAGI. CDR3 amino acids: CASSDRGPNEKLFF. The CDR3 DNA sequence: TGTGCCAGCAGTGACAGGGGGCCTAATGAAAAACTGTTTTTT.

The rearrangement uses TRBV27 and TRBJ1-2; D remains unclear. The CDR3 consists of 16 residues. The germline CDR1 and CDR2 sequences are MNHEY and SMNVEV (reference sequence). Trimming removed 5 bases from V and 5 bases from J, with 21 bases in between. In nucleotides, the CDR3 is TGTGCCAGCAGTCCCGTAACCAGGCCGCCGAGATATGGCTACACCTTC. Its translation: CASSPVTRPPRYGYTF.